This TCR beta chain appears in the sequencing data of a study of cytomegalovirus exposure and HLA in healthy donors. V gave up 2 bases and J gave up 4 bases, with 11 bases separating them. Germline V gene data show CDR1 as SEHNR and CDR2 as FQNEAQ (reference sequence). The CDR3 runs 14 residues. The PCR employed 60 Vbeta primers together with 13 Jbeta primers. TCRdb keeps only in-frame clones here, not all; method: immunoSEQ multiplex PCR. The repertoire holds around 100,000 clones, 67% seen once, with about 8.3% in the top ten. This clonotype was obtained from a man between 18 and 29 years old in good health and CMV-seropositive. The source material was PBMCs. The chain uses TRBV7-9 and TRBJ1-2, with D possibly TRBD1 on 6 matching bases. In nucleotides, the CDR3 is TGTGCCAGCAGCTTAAGTCGACAGGCCTATGGCTACACCTTC. Translated, it gives CASSLSRQAYGYTF.